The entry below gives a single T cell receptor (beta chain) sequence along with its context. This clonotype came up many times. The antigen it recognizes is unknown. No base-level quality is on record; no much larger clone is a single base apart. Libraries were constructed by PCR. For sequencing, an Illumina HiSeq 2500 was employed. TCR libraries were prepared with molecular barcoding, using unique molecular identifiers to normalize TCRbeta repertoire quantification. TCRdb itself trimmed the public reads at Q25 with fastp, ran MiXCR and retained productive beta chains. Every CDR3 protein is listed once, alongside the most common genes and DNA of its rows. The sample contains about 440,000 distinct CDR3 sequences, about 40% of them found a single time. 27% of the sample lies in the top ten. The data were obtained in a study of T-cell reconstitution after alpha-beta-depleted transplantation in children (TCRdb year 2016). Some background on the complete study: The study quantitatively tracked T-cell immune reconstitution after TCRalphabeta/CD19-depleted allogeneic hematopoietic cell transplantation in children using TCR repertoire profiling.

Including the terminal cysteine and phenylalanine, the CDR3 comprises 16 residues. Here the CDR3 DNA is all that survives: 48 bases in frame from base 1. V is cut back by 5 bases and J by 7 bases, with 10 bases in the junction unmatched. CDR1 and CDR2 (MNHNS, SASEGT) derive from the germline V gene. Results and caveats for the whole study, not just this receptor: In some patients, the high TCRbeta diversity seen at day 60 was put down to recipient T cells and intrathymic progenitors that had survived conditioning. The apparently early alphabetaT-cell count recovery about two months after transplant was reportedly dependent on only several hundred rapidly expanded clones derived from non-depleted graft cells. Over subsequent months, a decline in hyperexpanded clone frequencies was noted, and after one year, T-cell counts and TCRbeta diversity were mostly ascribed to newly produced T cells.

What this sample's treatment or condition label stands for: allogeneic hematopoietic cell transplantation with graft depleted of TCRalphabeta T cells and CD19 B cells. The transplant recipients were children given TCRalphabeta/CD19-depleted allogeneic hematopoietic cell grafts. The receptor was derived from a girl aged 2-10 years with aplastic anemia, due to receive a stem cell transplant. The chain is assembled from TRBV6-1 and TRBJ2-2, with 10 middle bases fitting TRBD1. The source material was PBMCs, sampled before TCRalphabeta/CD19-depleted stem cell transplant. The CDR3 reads CASSRPGTGEVGELFF. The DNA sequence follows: TGTGCCAGCAGTCGTCCGGGGACAGGGGAGGTCGGGGAGCTGTTTTTT.